Following are 29 T cell receptor beta chains from one sample sequenced in a study of cytomegalovirus exposure and HLA in healthy donors. The PCR made use of 60 Vbeta and 13 Jbeta primers. Using immunoSEQ multiplex PCR, the repertoire was profiled, and TCRdb retains in-frame clones only, with some absent. The sample has fewer than 200,000 clones, over 60% seen once; the top ten hold around 0.97%. Specimen: PBMCs. The receptors here all came from a woman aged 45-59 years in good health and CMV-seropositive.

V gene TRBV27 combines with J gene TRBJ2-5; the match to TRBD1 covers 11 bases. The end of the DNA fits TRBJ2-7 better, so the J call may be wrong. The germline V gene has CDR1 MNHEY and CDR2 SMNVEV (reference sequence). The CDR3 has 14 residues. CDR3 bases: TGTGCCAGCAGTCCGGGACAGGGGGCCTACGAGCAGTACTTC. This translates into CASSPGQGAYEQYF.

This clone was seen more than once but under ten times. J is TRBJ1-1 and V is TRBV4-3; D might be TRBD1 (5 bases). CDR1 and CDR2 from the germline V gene are LGHNA and YSLEER. V lost 0 bases, J lost 4 bases, and 12 bases lay in between. The CDR3 sequence is 15 residues long. CDR3 DNA sequence: TGCGCCAGCAGCCAAGATAGGCAGGGTGGCACTGAAGCTTTCTTT. Translated, it gives CASSQDRQGGTEAFF.

The V gene is TRBV7-2, the J gene TRBJ2-7; 11 nucleotides match TRBD2. Trimming cost V 3 bases and J 4 bases; bases outside gene matches: 2. The CDR3 loop spans 14 amino acids. Per germline, CDR1 SGHTA and CDR2 FQGNSA. CDR3 nucleotides: TGTGCCAGCAGCTTTGCTAGCGGGGGGTACGAGCAGTACTTC. This gives the protein CASSFASGGYEQYF.

The chain employs TRBV9 and TRBJ2-3; D gene ambiguous. Looked up from germline, CDR1 is SGDLS and CDR2 is YYNGEE. This CDR3 comprises 12 residues. Trimming took 2 bases from V and 6 from J, leaving 7 bases between them. The CDR3 reads CASSVYFDTQYF. CDR3 DNA: TGTGCCAGCAGCGTTTACTTTGATACGCAGTATTTT.

The chain has TRBV4-1 and TRBJ1-5, with D possibly matching TRBD1 (5 bases). The germline V and J ends were trimmed by 0 bases and 7 bases, with 19 bases remaining between them. This CDR3 is 17 amino acids long. Germline-derived CDR1 and CDR2 are MGHRA and YSYEKL. The chain's CDR3 is CASSQDGTSPVGQPQHF. The CDR3 DNA reads TGCGCCAGCAGCCAAGACGGGACTTCCCCTGTGGGACAGCCCCAGCATTTT.

The chain couples TRBV10-2 to TRBJ1-3, with a tentative D call TRBD1 (5 bases). This CDR3 has 14 amino acids. V was pared by 2 bases and J by 5 bases, with 10 bases between. CDR1 is WSHSY and CDR2 is SAAADI in the germline V gene. The CDR3 DNA is TGCGCCAGCAGTGAGAGGCAGGGTCGAAACACCATATATTTT. As protein: CASSERQGRNTIYF.

The gene calls are TRBV10-2 and TRBJ2-7; 10 positions match TRBD2. V lost 6 bases to trimming and J lost 1 base; unmatched junction nucleotides: 3. This CDR3 has 14 residues. Germline V gene data show CDR1 as WSHSY and CDR2 as SAAADI. CDR3 residues: CASRLAGLSYEQYF. CDR3 DNA: TGCGCCAGCAGACTAGCGGGATTATCCTACGAGCAGTACTTC.

A few counts support this clone. The gene calls are TRBV9 and TRBJ2-1; 7 bases are shared with TRBD1. CDR3 length: 19 residues. Trimming cost V 0 bases and J 10 bases; bases outside gene matches: 22. Germline V gene data show CDR1 as SGDLS and CDR2 as YYNGEE. The CDR3 here is CASSVAGSTGDTRGDEQFF. In nucleotides, the CDR3 is TGTGCCAGCAGCGTAGCTGGTTCCACAGGGGATACCCGTGGGGACGAGCAGTTCTTC. Full variable domain (remainder filled in from reference TRBV9 and TRBJ2-1): DSGVTQTPKHLITATGQRVTLRCSPRSGDLSVYWYQQSLDQGLQFLIQYYNGEERAKGNILERFSAQQFPDLHSELNLSSLELGDSALYFCASSVAGSTGDTRGDEQFFGPGTRLTVL.

Regarding this clone: Other DNA sequences from this sample encode an identical CDR3 as well. V gene TRBV9 combines with J gene TRBJ2-1; D is uncertain. This CDR3 has 14 amino acids. V dropped 0 bases and J dropped 4 bases, with 8 bases sitting between them. Germline loops: CDR1 SGDLS, CDR2 YYNGEE. The CDR3 DNA follows: TGTGCCAGCAGCGTAGGTTCCGGTTACAATGAGCAGTTCTTC. Encoded protein: CASSVGSGYNEQFF.

V usage is TRBV19 and J usage is TRBJ2-7; TRBD2 matches 7 bases. CDR1 and CDR2 (germline): LNHDA, SQIVND (reference sequence). The CDR3 is made up of 15 amino acids. V shed 1 base, J shed 5 bases, and the junction held 8 bases outside the gene matches. In DNA form, the CDR3 reads TGTGCCAGTAGTATAGTGGCCAGGGAGGGGCACGAGCAGTACTTC. Protein sequence: CASSIVAREGHEQYF.

This clone showed up just once. The V call is TRBV7-8, the J call TRBJ1-5; tentatively, D is TRBD1 (5 bases). This CDR3 region has 13 residues. CDR1 and CDR2 (germline): SGHVS, FQNEAQ. V lost 5 bases and J lost 6, with 11 bases in between. Written as DNA, the CDR3 is TGTGCCAGCAGCGTGTACGGGGGTCAGCCCCAGCATTTT. This sequence encodes CASSVYGGQPQHF.

V usage is TRBV27 and J usage is TRBJ1-2; D possibly corresponds to TRBD1 (5 bases). The germline V gene has CDR1 MNHEY and CDR2 SMNVEV (reference sequence). V was pared by 6 bases and J by 6 bases, with 14 bases between. There are 13 residues in the CDR3. CDR3 region: CASRTAADNGYTF. The DNA of the CDR3 is TGTGCCAGCAGGACCGCTGCGGACAATGGCTACACCTTC.

The J gene is TRBJ1-2, the V gene TRBV18, with TRBD1 identical over 9 bases. Trimming removed 4 bases from V and 7 bases from J; junction bases left unmatched: 7. This CDR3 has 14 residues. From germline, CDR1 is KGHSH and CDR2 LQKENI. CDR3 residues: CASSLSETGGGYTF. CDR3 DNA: TGTGCCAGCTCACTTTCCGAGACAGGGGGTGGCTACACCTTC.

The chain carries TRBV4-2 and TRBJ2-5; D gene unclear. The germline V gene has CDR1 LGHNA and CDR2 YNFKEQ. CDR3 length: 13 amino acids. The V and J ends lost 3 bases and 7 bases respectively, with 12 bases between them. The CDR3 nucleotides read TGTGCCAGCAGCCACACAGATAAGACGACCCAGTACTTC. Amino acids: CASSHTDKTTQYF.

This chain joins TRBV6-5 and TRBJ2-1; D perhaps matches TRBD1 (5 bases). The CDR3 covers 14 residues. Germline V lookup: CDR1 MNHEY, CDR2 SVGAGI. V shed 4 bases and J shed 2 bases, with 9 bases lying between them. CDR3 DNA: TGTGCCAGCAGTTTGTTGGGGCCCTACAATGAGCAGTTCTTC. Residues: CASSLLGPYNEQFF.

This clone occurred a few times. Different DNA sequences within this sample yield the same CDR3. This sequence joins TRBV29-1 and TRBJ2-5; a weak D match, TRBD2 (5 bases). This CDR3 has 14 residues. The germline V gene encodes CDR1 SQVTM and CDR2 ANQGSEA. The ends were cut back, 7 bases at V and 2 bases at J, with 17 bases in the middle. CDR3 sequence reads: CSATGVANQETQYF. Here the CDR3 DNA reads TGCAGCGCCACCGGGGTTGCCAATCAAGAGACCCAGTACTTC.

The chain employs TRBV29-1 and TRBJ2-3; possibly TRBD2 for D (6 bases). The CDR3 runs to 14 residues. In germline, CDR1 is SQVTM, CDR2 ANQGSEA. V was shortened by 4 bases and J by 5 bases, with 16 bases between the two germline ends. The CDR3 DNA reads as TGCAGCGTTGCAATAACGGGAGTTGGAGATACGCAGTATTTT. Residues: CSVAITGVGDTQYF.

The V call is TRBV5-5, the J call TRBJ1-6, with D possibly being TRBD1 (5 bases). The germline CDR1 and CDR2 sequences are SGHKS and YYEKEE (reference sequence). V lost 2 bases and J 9 bases, leaving 18 bases between the germline ends. The CDR3 is 16 amino acids. CDR3 DNA sequence: TGTGCCAGCAGCTTCCGGGACTTCTCTACCGGTTCACCCCTCCACTTT. It encodes CASSFRDFSTGSPLHF. The full variable domain, with the rest looked up from reference TRBV5-5 and TRBJ1-6, is DAGVTQSPTHLIKTRGQQVTLRCSPISGHKSVSWYQQVLGQGPQFIFQYYEKEERGRGNFPDRFSARQFPNYSSELNVNALLLGDSALYLCASSFRDFSTGSPLHFGNGTRLTVT.

This sequence joins TRBV19 and TRBJ2-1, with unresolved D. The CDR3 contains 12 residues. Germline CDR1 LNHDA, CDR2 SQIVND (reference sequence). V gave up 8 bases and J gave up 8 bases, with 13 bases separating them. This chain's CDR3 is CASRTGPDEQFF. CDR3 in DNA: TGTGCCAGTCGCACTGGGCCCGATGAGCAGTTCTTC.

This rearrangement joins TRBV5-1 to TRBJ1-2; the D is unclear. V was clipped by 5 bases and J by 8 bases, with 16 bases between them. Germline V gene data show CDR1 as SGHRS and CDR2 as YFSETQ. This CDR3 has 13 residues. The CDR3 DNA reads TGCGCCAGCAGTCTCCCGACGGGTGGGGGCTACACCTTC. This sequence encodes CASSLPTGGGYTF.

V and J are TRBV29-1 and TRBJ2-5; perhaps TRBD1 as D (5 bases). Trimming shortened V by 2 bases and J by 5 bases, and 18 bases separated the two germline ends. The CDR3 runs 15 residues. Germline CDR1 is SQVTM and CDR2 is ANQGSEA. Here the CDR3 reads CSVEKGFSDRETQYF. CDR3 sequence (DNA): TGCAGCGTTGAAAAGGGGTTTTCCGACCGGGAGACCCAGTACTTC.

This clone was found a few times. The rearrangement links TRBV28 to TRBJ2-1; tentative D call: TRBD2 (7 bases). Germline CDR1 MDHEN, CDR2 SYDVKM. Trimming left V 3 bases short and J 5 bases short, with 17 bases between. This CDR3 has 16 residues. CDR3 sequence: CASSLGGRQNDNEQFF. The CDR3 nucleotides are TGTGCCAGCAGTTTGGGGGGGCGGCAGAATGACAATGAGCAGTTCTTC.

The chain links TRBV7-6 to TRBJ2-6; D gene ambiguous. CDR1 is SGHVS, CDR2 FNYEAQ, per germline. CDR3 size: 15 residues. The V end was cut by 1 base, the J end by 4 bases, with 8 bases between. The CDR3 coding sequence is TGTGCCAGCAGCTTAGGAGCCCCCGGGGCCAACGTCCTGACTTTC. It codes for CASSLGAPGANVLTF.

The chain uses TRBV7-9 and TRBJ1-1; D unresolved. The CDR3 is made up of 12 amino acids. The germline gives CDR1 SEHNR, CDR2 FQNEAQ (reference sequence). The germline V and J ends were trimmed by 6 bases and 5 bases, with 10 bases remaining between them. The CDR3 reads CASRPQNTEAFF. CDR3 nucleotides: TGTGCCAGCAGGCCGCAGAATACTGAAGCTTTCTTT.

The chain has TRBV5-1 and TRBJ2-5, with 9 nucleotides matching TRBD1. From germline, CDR1 is SGHRS and CDR2 YFSETQ. The CDR3 totals 17 residues. V lost 3 bases and J lost 4; bases outside the gene matches: 13. CDR3 nucleotides: TGCGCCAGCAGCTCCGGACAGGGGCCCTCTATTATAGAGACCCAGTACTTC. Amino acid sequence: CASSSGQGPSIIETQYF.

The CDR3 DNA reads TGTGCCTGGAGTCTAGGACTAGCGGGGGGTGATACGCAGTATTTT. As protein: CAWSLGLAGGDTQYF. The genes are TRBV30 and TRBJ2-3; 14 bases map to TRBD2. Germline loops: CDR1 GTSNPN, CDR2 SVGIG (reference sequence). J gave up 6 bases and V 2 bases, and 4 bases lay outside the gene matches. The CDR3 is made up of 15 amino acids. Looking up the rest from reference TRBV30 and TRBJ2-3 gives the full variable domain: SQTIHQWPATLVQPVGSPLSLECTVEGTSNPNLYWYRQAAGRGLQLLFYSVGIGQISSEVPQNLSASRPQDRQFILSSKKLLLSDSGFYLCAWSLGLAGGDTQYFGPGTRLTVL.

V gene TRBV9 combines with J gene TRBJ2-2; D is unresolved. Germline lookup yields CDR1 SGDLS and CDR2 YYNGEE. The CDR3 sequence is 13 residues long. Deletions cut 1 base from V and 7 bases from J, with 8 bases between. CDR3 amino acids: CASSVYSSGELFF. The DNA of the CDR3 is TGTGCCAGCAGCGTATACAGCAGCGGGGAGCTGTTTTTT.

The CDR3 nucleotides read TGTGCCAGCAGCGTGGGACAGGGGGCGACTCGGCAGTACTTC. This sequence encodes CASSVGQGATRQYF. V gene TRBV5-6 combines with J gene TRBJ2-7; 12 bases align to TRBD1. The CDR3 has 14 residues. The germline gives CDR1 SGHDT, CDR2 YYEEEE. V lost 4 bases, J lost 9 bases, and 8 bases stayed unmatched. The full variable domain, rest sourced from reference TRBV5-6 and TRBJ2-7, is DAGVTQSPTHLIKTRGQQVTLRCSPKSGHDTVSWYQQALGQGPQFIFQYYEEEERQRGNFPDRFSGHQFPNYSSELNVNALLLGDSALYLCASSVGQGATRQYFGPGTRLTVT.

The chain has TRBV9 and TRBJ2-7, with 8 bases lining up with TRBD2. This CDR3 comprises 14 residues. CDR1 and CDR2 from the germline V gene are SGDLS and YYNGEE. V lost 1 base to trimming and J lost 3 bases; unmatched junction nucleotides: 3. CDR3 DNA: TGTGCCAGCAGCGTAACCGGGACTAGCTACGAGCAGTACTTC. This translates into CASSVTGTSYEQYF. The variable domain in full, with the rest retrieved from reference TRBV9 and TRBJ2-7, is DSGVTQTPKHLITATGQRVTLRCSPRSGDLSVYWYQQSLDQGLQFLIQYYNGEERAKGNILERFSAQQFPDLHSELNLSSLELGDSALYFCASSVTGTSYEQYFGPGTRLTVT.